The clone carrying this T cell receptor (beta chain) has a handful of counts. These data come from a study of T-cell reconstitution after alpha-beta-depleted transplantation in children. Library preparation (for TCRbeta) was performed with unique molecular identifiers. TCRdb ran MiXCR on the PCR reads and lists one entry per CDR3 protein. The sample consists of 150,000 to 200,000 distinct CDR3 sequences, about 6.3% of them appearing once. Deletions cut 0 bases from V and 7 bases from J, with 7 bases between. Per the germline V gene, CDR1 is LGHDT and CDR2 is YNNKEL (reference sequence). CDR3 size: 13 residues.

The clonotype was recovered from a human donor who donated a stem cell graft to a child with Wiskott-Aldrich syndrome. J is TRBJ2-4 and V is TRBV3-1; D gene unclear. Sequences were derived from PBMCs from the stem cell graft donor, sampled from the stem cell graft. For the CDR3, the DNA is TGTGCCAGCAGCCAAGAGAGGTCGAACATTCAGTACTTC. It specifies CASSQERSNIQYF.